This record concerns one T cell receptor beta chain sequence. Its antigen is unknown. Other DNA sequences in the same sample also yield this CDR3. The sample comes from a study of shared clonotypes between healthy human individuals. Background on the study: Plates per donor: three CD4 naive, three CD4 memory, two CD8 naive, one CD8 memory. Study results and caveats: Shared clonotypes: about 5% naive CD4, under 4% naive CD8, around 2.4% memory CD4, around 0.4% memory CD8.

Data came from immunoSEQ multiplex PCR; TCRdb stores just in-frame clones and leaves some out. The sample holds some 1,100,000 clones, 70% to 80% seen once. This CDR3 has 11 residues. V was shortened by 2 bases and J by 9 bases, with 5 bases between the two germline ends. Germline V CDR1 and CDR2: MDHEN, SYDVKM. The chain carries TRBV28 and TRBJ2-1; D uncertain. The source is a man aged 18 to 35 in good health. Some clones in this sample may be carry-over from other donors' samples. Sequencing was performed on memory CD4+ T cells from PBMCs. As to subset: CD45RA-negative fraction. The CDR3 DNA sequence: TGTGCCAGCAGTTTAGAGACTGAGCAGTTCTTC. It specifies CASSLETEQFF.